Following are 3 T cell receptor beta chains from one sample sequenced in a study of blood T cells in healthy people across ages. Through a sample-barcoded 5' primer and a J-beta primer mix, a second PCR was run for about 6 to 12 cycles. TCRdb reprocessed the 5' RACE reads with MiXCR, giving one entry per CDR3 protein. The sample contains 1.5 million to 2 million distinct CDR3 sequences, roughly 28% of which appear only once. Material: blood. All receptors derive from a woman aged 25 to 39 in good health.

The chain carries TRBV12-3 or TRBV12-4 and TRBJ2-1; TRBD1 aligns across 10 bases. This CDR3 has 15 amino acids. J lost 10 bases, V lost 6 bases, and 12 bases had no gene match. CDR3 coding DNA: TGTGCCAGCAGCTCCCGCCGGACAGGGGGGAACGAGCAGTTCTTC. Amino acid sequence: CASSSRRTGGNEQFF.

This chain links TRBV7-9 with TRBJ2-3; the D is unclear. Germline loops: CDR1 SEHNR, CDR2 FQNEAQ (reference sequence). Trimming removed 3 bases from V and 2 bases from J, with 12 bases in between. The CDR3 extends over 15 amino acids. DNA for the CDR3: TGTGCCAGCAGCTTGTCCGAATACGTCACAGATACGCAGTATTTT. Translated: CASSLSEYVTDTQYF.

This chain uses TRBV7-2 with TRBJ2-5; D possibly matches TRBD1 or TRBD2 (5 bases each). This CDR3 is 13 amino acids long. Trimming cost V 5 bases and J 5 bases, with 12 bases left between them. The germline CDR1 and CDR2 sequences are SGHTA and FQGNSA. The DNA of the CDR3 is TGTGCCAGCAGCCGGGGACGGACGGAGACCCAGTACTTC. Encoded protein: CASSRGRTETQYF. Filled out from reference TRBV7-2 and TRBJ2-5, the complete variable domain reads GAGVSQSPSNKVTEKGKDVELRCDPISGHTALYWYRQSLGQGLEFLIYFQGNSAPDKSGLPSDRFSAERTGGSVSTLTIQRTQQEDSAVYLCASSRGRTETQYFGPGTRLLVL.